This entry lists 8 T cell receptor beta chains sequenced from one sample in a study of T cells in Graves' hyperthyroidism and ophthalmopathy. It was RNA transcripts that yielded the amplified TCR beta CDR3 regions. The HTBI set primed first-round TCR CDR3 RT-PCR. TCRdb passed the multiplex PCR reads through MiXCR, listing each CDR3 protein once. The sample has 300,000 to 400,000 distinct CDR3 sequences; approximately 18% are singletons. The sample comprised blood. The receptors were sampled from a woman aged 45 to 65 with Graves' hyperthyroidism.

This clonotype was recorded many times. The rearrangement links TRBV11-2 to TRBJ2-3; 9 positions match TRBD2. CDR3 length: 15 residues. The germline V gene has CDR1 SGHAT and CDR2 FQNNGV. J was trimmed by 4 bases and V by 5 bases; bases with no gene match: 7. The chain's CDR3 is CASSPSGNRADTQYF. The CDR3 bases are TGTGCCAGCAGCCCTAGCGGGAATAGAGCAGATACGCAGTATTTT.

The gene calls are TRBV5-5 and TRBJ2-7; 7 bases agree with TRBD2. Unmatched junction bases numbered 12, after V lost 4 bases and J lost 2 bases. From germline, CDR1 is SGHKS and CDR2 YYEKEE (reference sequence). CDR3 length equals 16 residues. Here the CDR3 reads CASSTTWGGSTYEQYF. Written as DNA, the CDR3 is TGTGCCAGCAGCACCACCTGGGGGGGGAGTACCTACGAGCAGTACTTC.

This clonotype was picked up many times. The chain uses TRBV28 and TRBJ1-5; D is possibly TRBD1 (6 bases). Germline V gives CDR1 MDHEN, CDR2 SYDVKM. CDR3 length: 17 amino acids. V dropped 7 bases and J dropped 0 bases, with 19 bases sitting between them. The CDR3 DNA is TGTGCCAGCACCTTGGGGCAGGGGATTTATAGCAATCAGCCCCAGCATTTT. Protein sequence: CASTLGQGIYSNQPQHF.

The table lists this clonotype with many counts. The chain combines TRBV5-1 with TRBJ2-1, with a possible D match to TRBD2 (6 bases). V dropped 2 bases and J dropped 2 bases, with 8 bases sitting between them. Germline CDR1 is SGHRS and CDR2 is YFSETQ. This CDR3 contains 14 residues. For the CDR3, the DNA is TGCGCCAGCAGCTTCGGGGAGGCCTACAATGAGCAGTTCTTC. Translated: CASSFGEAYNEQFF. Variable domain in full (rest from reference TRBV5-1 and TRBJ2-1): KAGVTQTPRYLIKTRGQQVTLSCSPISGHRSVSWYQQTPGQGLQFLFEYFSETQRNKGNFPGRFSGRQFSNSRSEMNVSTLELGDSALYLCASSFGEAYNEQFFGPGTRLTVL.

Points on this clonotype: This may be a read error, as it is one base from a much larger clone. The V gene is TRBV12-3 or TRBV12-4, the J gene TRBJ1-1; no firm D call. The CDR3 length is 13 residues. The CDR3 sequence: CAGSAIRATEAFF. The CDR3 coding sequence is TGTGCCGGCAGTGCGATTCGGGCGACTGAAGCTTTCTTT.

This clonotype has ten or more counts. The rearrangement uses TRBV30 and TRBJ2-7; D gene ambiguous. CDR1 is GTSNPN and CDR2 is SVGIG in the germline V gene (reference sequence). Trimming cost V 0 bases and J 4 bases, with 16 bases left between them. The CDR3 totals 15 residues. This CDR3 reads CAWSVPTRRGYEQYF. The CDR3 DNA follows: TGTGCCTGGAGTGTACCGACCCGGAGAGGTTACGAGCAGTACTTC.

About this clonotype itself: This likely comes from a read error, as the CDR3 has no conserved phenylalanine or tryptophan at its end. The chain uses TRBV11-1 and TRBJ2-5; TRBD2 aligns across 11 bases. This CDR3 has 16 amino acids. Germline V gene lookup returns CDR1 SGHAT and CDR2 FQDESV (reference sequence). With 5 bases clipped from V and 1 base from J, the junction kept 6 bases outside the gene matches. CDR3 bases: TGTGCCAGCAGCCAAGGCGGGACTAGCGGCCAAGAGACCCAGTACCTC. Its protein is CASSQGGTSGQETQYL.

The sample holds many counts of this clonotype. The V call is TRBV28, the J call TRBJ2-3, with 9 bases aligning to TRBD1. This CDR3 is 16 amino acids long. V lost 6 bases, J lost 6 bases, and 13 bases stayed unmatched. Per germline, CDR1 MDHEN and CDR2 SYDVKM. The CDR3 DNA sequence: TGTGCCAGCAGCCGATCGTTGGGACAGGGCCTTGATACGCAGTATTTT. Translating gives CASSRSLGQGLDTQYF.